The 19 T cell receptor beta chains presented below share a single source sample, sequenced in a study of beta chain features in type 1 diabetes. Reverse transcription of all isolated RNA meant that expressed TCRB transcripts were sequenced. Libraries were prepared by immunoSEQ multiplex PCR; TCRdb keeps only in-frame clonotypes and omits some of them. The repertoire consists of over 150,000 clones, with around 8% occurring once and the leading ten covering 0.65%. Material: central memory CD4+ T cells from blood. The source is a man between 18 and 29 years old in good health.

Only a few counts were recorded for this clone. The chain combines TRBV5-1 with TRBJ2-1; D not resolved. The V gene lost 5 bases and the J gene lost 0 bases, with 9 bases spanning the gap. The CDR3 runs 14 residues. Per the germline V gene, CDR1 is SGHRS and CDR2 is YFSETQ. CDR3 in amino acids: CASSSTVSYNEQFF. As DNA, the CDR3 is TGCGCCAGCAGTTCGACTGTCTCCTACAATGAGCAGTTCTTC.

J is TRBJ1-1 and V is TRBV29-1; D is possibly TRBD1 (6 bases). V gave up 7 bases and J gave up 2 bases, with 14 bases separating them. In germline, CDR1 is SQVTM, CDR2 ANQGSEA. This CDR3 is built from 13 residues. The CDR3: CSAIQQGNTEAFF. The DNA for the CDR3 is TGCAGCGCCATACAACAGGGTAACACTGAAGCTTTCTTT. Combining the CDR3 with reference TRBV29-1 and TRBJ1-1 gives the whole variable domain SAVISQKPSRDICQRGTSLTIQCQVDSQVTMMFWYRQQPGQSLTLIATANQGSEATYESGFVIDKFPISRPNLTFSTLTVSNMSPEDSSIYLCSAIQQGNTEAFFGQGTRLTVV.

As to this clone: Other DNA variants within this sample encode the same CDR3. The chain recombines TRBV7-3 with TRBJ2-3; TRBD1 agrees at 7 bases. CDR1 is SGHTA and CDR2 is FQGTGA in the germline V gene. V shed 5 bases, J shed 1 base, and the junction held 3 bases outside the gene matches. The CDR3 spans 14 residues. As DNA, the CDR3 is TGTGCCAGCAGCCGTGGACAGGGCACAGATACGCAGTATTTT. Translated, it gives CASSRGQGTDTQYF.

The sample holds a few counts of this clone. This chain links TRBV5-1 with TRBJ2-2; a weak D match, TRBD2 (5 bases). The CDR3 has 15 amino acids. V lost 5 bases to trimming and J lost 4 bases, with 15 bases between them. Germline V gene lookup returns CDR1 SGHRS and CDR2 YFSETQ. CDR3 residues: CASRRQFSGTGELFF. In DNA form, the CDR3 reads TGCGCCAGCAGAAGGCAGTTCAGCGGCACCGGGGAGCTGTTTTTT.

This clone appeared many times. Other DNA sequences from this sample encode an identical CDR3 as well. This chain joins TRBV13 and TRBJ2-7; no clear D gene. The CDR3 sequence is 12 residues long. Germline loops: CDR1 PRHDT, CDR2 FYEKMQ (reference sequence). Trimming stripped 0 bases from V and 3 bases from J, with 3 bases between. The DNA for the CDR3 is TGTGCCAGCAGCTTAGGATACTACGAGCAGTACTTC. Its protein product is CASSLGYYEQYF.

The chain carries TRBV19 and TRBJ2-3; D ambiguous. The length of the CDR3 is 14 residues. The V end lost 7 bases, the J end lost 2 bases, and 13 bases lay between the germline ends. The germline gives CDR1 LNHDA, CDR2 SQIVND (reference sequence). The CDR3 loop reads CASKDTYTTDTQYF. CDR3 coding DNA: TGTGCCAGTAAAGACACCTATACCACAGATACGCAGTATTTT.

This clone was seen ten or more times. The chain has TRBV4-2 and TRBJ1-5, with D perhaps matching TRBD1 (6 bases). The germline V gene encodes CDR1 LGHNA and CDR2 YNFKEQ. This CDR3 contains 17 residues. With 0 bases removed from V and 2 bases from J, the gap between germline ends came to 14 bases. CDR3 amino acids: CASSQDPSRGGNQPQHF. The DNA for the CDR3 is TGTGCCAGCAGCCAAGATCCTTCCAGGGGCGGCAATCAGCCCCAGCATTTT.

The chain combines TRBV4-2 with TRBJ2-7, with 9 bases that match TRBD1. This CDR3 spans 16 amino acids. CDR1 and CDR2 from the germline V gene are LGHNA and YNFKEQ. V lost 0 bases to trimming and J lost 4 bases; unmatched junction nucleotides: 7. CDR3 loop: CASSQDSGGQGYEQYF. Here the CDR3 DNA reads TGTGCCAGCAGCCAAGACTCCGGCGGACAGGGGTACGAGCAGTACTTC.

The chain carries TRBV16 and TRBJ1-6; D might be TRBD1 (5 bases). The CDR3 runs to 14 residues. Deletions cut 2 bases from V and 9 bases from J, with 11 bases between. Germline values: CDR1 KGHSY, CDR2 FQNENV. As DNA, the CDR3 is TGTGCCAGCAGCCAAAAGGGTCAGGGTTCACCCCTCCACTTT. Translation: CASSQKGQGSPLHF. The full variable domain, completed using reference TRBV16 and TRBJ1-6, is GEEVAQTPKHLVRGEGQKAKLYCAPIKGHSYVFWYQQVLKNEFKFLISFQNENVFDETGMPKERFSAKCLPNSPCSLEIQATKLEDSAVYFCASSQKGQGSPLHFGNGTRLTVT.

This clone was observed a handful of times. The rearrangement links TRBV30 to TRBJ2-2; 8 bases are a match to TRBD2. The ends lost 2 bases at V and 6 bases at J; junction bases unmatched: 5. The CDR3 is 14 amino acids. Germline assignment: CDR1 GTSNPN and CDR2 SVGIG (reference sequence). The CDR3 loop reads CAWSSGSGAGELFF. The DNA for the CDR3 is TGTGCCTGGAGTAGCGGGAGTGGCGCCGGGGAGCTGTTTTTT.

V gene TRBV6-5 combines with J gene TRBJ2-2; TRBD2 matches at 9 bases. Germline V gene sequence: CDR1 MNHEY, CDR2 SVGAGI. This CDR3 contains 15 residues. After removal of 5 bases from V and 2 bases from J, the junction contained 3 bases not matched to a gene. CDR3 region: CASSLAGINTGELFF. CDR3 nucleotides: TGTGCCAGCAGTCTAGCGGGAATAAACACCGGGGAGCTGTTTTTT.

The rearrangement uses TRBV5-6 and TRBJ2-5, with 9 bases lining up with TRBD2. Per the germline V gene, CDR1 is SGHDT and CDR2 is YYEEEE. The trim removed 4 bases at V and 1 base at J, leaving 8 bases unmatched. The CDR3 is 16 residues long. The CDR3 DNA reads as TGTGCCAGCAGCGCCCGACTAGCGGTAATCCAAGAGACCCAGTACTTC. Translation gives CASSARLAVIQETQYF.

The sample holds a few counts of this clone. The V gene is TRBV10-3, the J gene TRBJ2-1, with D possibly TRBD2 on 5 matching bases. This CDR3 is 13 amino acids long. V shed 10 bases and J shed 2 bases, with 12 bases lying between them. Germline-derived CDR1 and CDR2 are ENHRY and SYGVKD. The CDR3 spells CASRTETYNEQFF. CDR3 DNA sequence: TGTGCCAGCCGGACTGAAACCTACAATGAGCAGTTCTTC.

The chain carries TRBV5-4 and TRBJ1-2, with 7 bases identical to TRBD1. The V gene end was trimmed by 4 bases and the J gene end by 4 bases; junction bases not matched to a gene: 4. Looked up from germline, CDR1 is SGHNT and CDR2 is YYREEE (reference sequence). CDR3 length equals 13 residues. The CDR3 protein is CASSPDRVYGYTF. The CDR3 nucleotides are TGTGCCAGCAGCCCTGACAGGGTCTATGGCTACACCTTC.

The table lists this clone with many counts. The CDR3 nucleotides read TGCAGCGTTGCCGGACAGGGGGCGACTCAAGAGACCCAGTACTTC. This gives the protein CSVAGQGATQETQYF. The genes are TRBV29-1 and TRBJ2-5, with TRBD1 identical over 11 bases. V dropped 4 bases and J dropped 2; count of bases not matched to a gene: 6. The CDR3 is made up of 15 amino acids. CDR1 SQVTM and CDR2 ANQGSEA come from the germline V gene. The full variable domain, rest sourced from reference TRBV29-1 and TRBJ2-5, is SAVISQKPSRDICQRGTSLTIQCQVDSQVTMMFWYRQQPGQSLTLIATANQGSEATYESGFVIDKFPISRPNLTFSTLTVSNMSPEDSSIYLCSVAGQGATQETQYFGPGTRLLVL.

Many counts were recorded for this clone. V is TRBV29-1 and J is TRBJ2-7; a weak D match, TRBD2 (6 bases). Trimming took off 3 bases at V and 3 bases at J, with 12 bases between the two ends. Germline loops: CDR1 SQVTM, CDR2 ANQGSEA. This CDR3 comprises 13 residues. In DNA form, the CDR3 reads TGCAGCGTTGACGGGCCGGGGGACTACGAGCAGTACTTC. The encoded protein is CSVDGPGDYEQYF.

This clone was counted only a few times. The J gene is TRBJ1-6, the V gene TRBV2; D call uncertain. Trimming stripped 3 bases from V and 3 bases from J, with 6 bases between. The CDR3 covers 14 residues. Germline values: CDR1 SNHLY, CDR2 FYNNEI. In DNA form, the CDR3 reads TGTGCCAGCAGTGACAACAGCTATAATTCACCCCTCCACTTT. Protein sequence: CASSDNSYNSPLHF.

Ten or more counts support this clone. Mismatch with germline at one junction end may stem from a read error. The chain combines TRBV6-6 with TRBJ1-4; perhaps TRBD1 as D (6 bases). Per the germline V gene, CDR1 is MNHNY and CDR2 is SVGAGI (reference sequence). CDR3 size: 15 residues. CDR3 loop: CASSLGQTTNEKLFF. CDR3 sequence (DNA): TGTGCCAGCAGCCTCGGACAGACAACAAATGAAAAACTGTTTTTT.

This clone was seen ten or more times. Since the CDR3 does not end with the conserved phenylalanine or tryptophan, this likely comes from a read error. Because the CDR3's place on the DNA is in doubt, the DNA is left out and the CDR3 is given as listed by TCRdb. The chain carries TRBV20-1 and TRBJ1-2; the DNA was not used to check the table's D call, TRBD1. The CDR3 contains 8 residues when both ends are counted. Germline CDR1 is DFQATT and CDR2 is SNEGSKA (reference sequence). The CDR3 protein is CSASGTEI.